A selection of T cell receptor beta chains follows, all from one sample in a study of Ad26.COV2.S vaccination and SARS-CoV-2 variants. The repertoire was sequenced with immunoSEQ multiplex PCR; TCRdb's copy has only in-frame clones and lacks some. Among about 350,000 clones listed, approximately 90% were seen once. Sequencing was performed on peripheral blood, taken after recovery from COVID-19. Every receptor here comes from a human donor who had recovered from COVID-19. Both conserved end residues are part of each CDR3. Each record gives: D gene, V gene, J gene, clone size, CDR3 DNA, CDR3 protein. A D gene is named only where the DNA matches it firmly. The size of a clone is reported for some rows only, either as once, few or many, or as a class for expanded clones.

>NA|TRBV15|TRBJ1-4|NA
TGTGCCACCAGCAGAGAAGGGGGTTTTGAAAAACTGTTTTTT
CATSREGGFEKLFF
>NA|TRBV7-2|TRBJ1-2|few
TGTGCCAGCAGCCTACTCCGGGACCCAGAGGGCTACACCTTC
CASSLLRDPEGYTF
>NA|TRBV5-4|TRBJ2-7|NA
TGTGCCAGCAGCTTGGTGGGCGGGGACTCCTACGAGCAGTACTTC
CASSLVGGDSYEQYF
>NA|TRBV29-1|TRBJ2-1|NA
TGCAGCGTTGGTCTGTACAATGAGCAGTTCTTC
CSVGLYNEQFF
>TRBD1|TRBV19|TRBJ1-2|NA
TGTGCCAGTAGTATTTCAGGGGGCGCGGAAGGCTACACCTTC
CASSISGGAEGYTF
>TRBD1|TRBV3-1/TRBV3-2|TRBJ1-2|NA
TGTGCCAGCAGCCAAGATATACAGGGGGCAAGAGGCTACACCTTC
CASSQDIQGARGYTF
>NA|TRBV7-2|TRBJ1-1|NA
TGTGCCAGCAGCCCTACCAACAGGGCCAACACTGAAGCTTTCTTT
CASSPTNRANTEAFF
>NA|TRBV29-1|TRBJ1-2|NA
TGCAGCGTTGACCTGGGACTTACGGTCTACACCTTC
CSVDLGLTVYTF
>NA|TRBV6-5|TRBJ1-6|NA
TGTGCCAGCAGCCTTTGGAGGGGCGCCTCTTCACCCCTCCACTTT
CASSLWRGASSPLHF
>NA|TRBV12-5|TRBJ1-3|NA
TGTGCTAGTGGTTTGGTAGGTTTTTCAGGTCCGTCTGGAAACACCATATATTTT
CASGLVGFSGPSGNTIYF
>NA|TRBV5-6|TRBJ1-6|NA
TGTGCCAGCAGCCGCGGGGGGGGCCCGGGTTCACCCCTCCACTTT
CASSRGGGPGSPLHF
>TRBD1|TRBV18|TRBJ1-1|once
TGTGCCAGCTCACCAGAAGCAGGGGGCGGTGAAGCTTTCTTT
CASSPEAGGGEAFF
>NA|TRBV27|TRBJ1-2|NA
TGTGCCAGCAGTCCCCGGGACGTCGGCGGGGATGGCTACACCTTC
CASSPRDVGGDGYTF
>NA|TRBV2|TRBJ1-1|NA
TGTGCCAGCACGGAAAGCAGGAACACTGAAGCTTTCTTT
CASTESRNTEAFF
>NA|TRBV5-1|TRBJ2-1|NA
TGCGCCAGCAGCAACCAAGCCAATACACGTGAGCAGTTCTTC
CASSNQANTREQFF
>NA|TRBV6-5|TRBJ2-7|NA
TGTGCCAGCAGTTACTCGGACACGGGCTACGAGCAGTACTTC
CASSYSDTGYEQYF
>NA|TRBV5-5|TRBJ1-3|NA
TGTGCCAGCAGCCCATCAAGTTCCTACTCTGGAAACACCATATATTTT
CASSPSSSYSGNTIYF
>TRBD2|TRBV9|TRBJ2-3|NA
TGTGCCAGCAGCGTAGCGACTAGCGGGTACACAGATACGCAGTATTTT
CASSVATSGYTDTQYF